Listed here is a single T cell receptor beta chain. The source of the sample is a study of blood T cell repertoires in COVID-19. Study-level information: Samples taken during acute and convalescent COVID-19 were collected in the United States, Italy and Spain. Sources were T cells, B-cell-depleted T cells, or PBMCs; the material itself was cDNA or gDNA.

Source study methods: Reference gene primer amplification yielded estimated nucleated cell counts. Sequenced by immunoSEQ multiplex PCR; TCRdb stores in-frame clones only, minus some. D and trimming come from the DNA, and the V and J calls and clone size come from that table. The sample contains some 270,000 clones, 75% to 90% of which appear only once. CDR3 length: 17 amino acids. Germline V gives CDR1 SGDLS, CDR2 YYNGEE. V was pared by 2 bases and J by 5 bases, with 19 bases between. This sequence joins TRBV9 and TRBJ2-2, with a tentative D call TRBD1 (6 bases). The receptor's source is a man aged 50 to 59 with acute or convalescent COVID-19. Sequencing used peripheral blood. As DNA, the CDR3 is TGTGCCAGCAGCGTTACATCCAGGGGATCGGGGACCGGGGAGCTGTTTTTT. Translation gives CASSVTSRGSGTGELFF. The full variable domain, completed using reference TRBV9 and TRBJ2-2, is DSGVTQTPKHLITATGQRVTLRCSPRSGDLSVYWYQQSLDQGLQFLIQYYNGEERAKGNILERFSAQQFPDLHSELNLSSLELGDSALYFCASSVTSRGSGTGELFFGEGSRLTVL.